This passage covers 28 T cell receptor beta chains from one sample sequenced in a study of Graves' ophthalmopathy and Graves' hyperthyroidism. From RNA, the CDR3 regions of TCR beta chains were amplified and sequenced. RT-PCR in the first round used HTBI primers; a second-round multiplex PCR followed. TCRdb re-called the multiplex PCR reads through MiXCR, storing one row per CDR3 protein. The sample contains 220,000 or so distinct CDR3 sequences, roughly a fifth of which appear only once. Sequencing was done on a sample of peripheral blood. These receptors all come from a woman aged 45-65 years with Graves' ophthalmopathy.

The chain recombines TRBV20-1 with TRBJ1-1, with D maybe TRBD1 (5 bases). The germline gives CDR1 DFQATT, CDR2 SNEGSKA (reference sequence). The CDR3 runs to 12 residues. V lost 6 bases and J 4 bases, leaving 12 bases between the germline ends. For the CDR3, the DNA is TGCAGTGCCAGACAGTTACGCACTGAAGCTTTCTTT. The encoded protein is CSARQLRTEAFF.

This clonotype occurred many times. The chain couples TRBV3-1 to TRBJ1-1, with TRBD1 as a possible D gene (5 bases). Germline CDR1 LGHDT, CDR2 YNNKEL (reference sequence). V shed 4 bases and J shed 7 bases, with 16 bases lying between them. This CDR3 contains 14 residues. The CDR3 DNA sequence: TGTGCCAGCAGCCCTACTGGGCCAGGGCTTGAAGCTTTCTTT. Translation gives CASSPTGPGLEAFF. Filled out from reference TRBV3-1 and TRBJ1-1, the complete variable domain reads DTAVSQTPKYLVTQMGNDKSIKCEQNLGHDTMYWYKQDSKKFLKIMFSYNNKELIINETVPNRFSPKSPDKAHLNLHINSLELGDSAVYFCASSPTGPGLEAFFGQGTRLTVV.

This clonotype has at least ten counts. V and J are TRBV7-9 and TRBJ1-5, with 7 bases matching TRBD1. Per germline, CDR1 SEHNR and CDR2 FQNEAQ (reference sequence). The CDR3 is 14 amino acids. After removal of 5 bases from V and 7 bases from J, the junction contained 8 bases not matched to a gene. This CDR3 is CASSDKTGSQPQHF. For the CDR3, the DNA is TGTGCCAGCAGCGACAAGACAGGGAGCCAGCCCCAGCATTTT. Complete variable domain (other parts from reference TRBV7-9 and TRBJ1-5): DTGVSQNPRHKITKRGQNVTFRCDPISEHNRLYWYRQTLGQGPEFLTYFQNEAQLEKSRLLSDRFSAERPKGSFSTLEIQRTEQGDSAMYLCASSDKTGSQPQHFGDGTRLSIL.

This clonotype appeared many times. This rearrangement joins TRBV6-2 or TRBV6-3 to TRBJ2-5, with D uncertain. V lost 1 base to trimming and J lost 5 bases, with 11 bases between them. CDR3 size: 14 residues. CDR1 MNHEY and CDR2 SVGEGT come from the germline V gene. The chain's CDR3 is CASSYYSSGETQYF. The CDR3 coding sequence is TGTGCCAGCAGTTACTACTCCAGTGGGGAGACCCAGTACTTC.

CDR3 region: CASSYWGDRRNSPLHF. The CDR3 coding sequence is TGTGCCAGCAGTTACTGGGGGGACAGACGGAATTCACCCCTCCACTTT. The chain joins TRBV6-2 or TRBV6-3 to TRBJ1-6; 7 bases fit TRBD1. Trimming took 1 base from V and 7 from J; bases not matched to a gene: 7. The length of the CDR3 is 16 residues. The V gene's germline CDR1 is MNHEY and CDR2 SVGEGT.

This clonotype was recorded at least ten times. CDR3 sequence reads: CASKHGTPNYEQYF. The CDR3 coding sequence is TGTGCCAGCAAACACGGGACACCCAACTACGAGCAGTACTTC. The V gene is TRBV28, the J gene TRBJ2-7, with D possibly matching TRBD1 (6 bases). V was cut by 7 bases and J by 3 bases, with 16 bases left in between. The CDR3 is 14 amino acids. Germline CDR1 is MDHEN and CDR2 is SYDVKM.

In its sample, this clonotype was seen many times. The chain has TRBV6-1 and TRBJ2-5; D is possibly TRBD1 (5 bases). Germline CDR1 and CDR2: MNHNS and SASEGT. V shed 3 bases and J shed 2 bases, with 16 bases lying between them. CDR3 length: 16 residues. CDR3 sequence (DNA): TGTGCCAGCAGTGACCCCCAACGCGCAGGGCAAGAGACCCAGTACTTC. This sequence encodes CASSDPQRAGQETQYF.

This clonotype was recorded many times. The V call is TRBV20-1, the J call TRBJ2-5, with D perhaps matching TRBD2 (7 bases). The CDR3 consists of 16 residues. With 3 bases removed from V and 5 bases from J, the gap between germline ends came to 22 bases. Per germline, CDR1 DFQATT and CDR2 SNEGSKA (reference sequence). In DNA form, the CDR3 reads TGCAGTGCTAGCGGATACGGACTAGACACAGGGGAGACCCAGTACTTC. It encodes CSASGYGLDTGETQYF.

The chain is built from TRBV7-9 and TRBJ1-2; D unclear. V was trimmed by 7 bases and J by 8 bases, leaving 20 bases between them. The CDR3 runs to 14 residues. Germline CDR1 reads SEHNR; CDR2 reads FQNEAQ (reference sequence). The CDR3 loop reads CASTSLSSTRGYTF. CDR3 DNA: TGTGCCAGCACCTCTTTGTCCTCAACGAGGGGCTACACCTTC. The full variable domain, in which reference TRBV7-9 and TRBJ1-2 provide the parts outside the CDR3, is DTGVSQNPRHKITKRGQNVTFRCDPISEHNRLYWYRQTLGQGPEFLTYFQNEAQLEKSRLLSDRFSAERPKGSFSTLEIQRTEQGDSAMYLCASTSLSSTRGYTFGSGTRLTVV.

This clonotype appeared many times. The CDR3 sequence is CASSLETAEAFF. In DNA, the CDR3 is TGTGCCAGCAGCTTAGAGACAGCTGAAGCTTTCTTT. The rearrangement joins TRBV7-9 to TRBJ1-1, with D perhaps matching TRBD1 (5 bases). From germline, CDR1 is SEHNR and CDR2 FQNEAQ (reference sequence). The length of the CDR3 is 12 residues. The V end was cut by 1 base, the J end by 6 bases, with 6 bases between. Full variable domain (missing parts from reference TRBV7-9 and TRBJ1-1): DTGVSQNPRHKITKRGQNVTFRCDPISEHNRLYWYRQTLGQGPEFLTYFQNEAQLEKSRLLSDRFSAERPKGSFSTLEIQRTEQGDSAMYLCASSLETAEAFFGQGTRLTVV.

This clonotype was counted at least ten times. The rearrangement joins TRBV2 to TRBJ2-2, with D perhaps being TRBD1 or TRBD2 (6 bases each). V lost 6 bases to trimming and J lost 4 bases, with 18 bases between them. This CDR3 is built from 16 residues. The germline V gene encodes CDR1 SNHLY and CDR2 FYNNEI. The CDR3 bases are TGTGCCAGCAGACGGAGGGGGACTGGGCGCACCGGGGAGCTGTTTTTT. Translation gives CASRRRGTGRTGELFF.

V usage is TRBV12-3 or TRBV12-4 and J usage is TRBJ1-1; D unresolved. The CDR3 totals 13 residues. V shed 7 bases and J shed 1 base, with 10 bases lying between them. CDR3 coding DNA: TGTGCCAGCAATGCAATAGCGAACACTGAAGCTTTCTTT. Its translation is CASNAIANTEAFF.

Ten or more counts support this clonotype. The CDR3 sequence: CSAEIRASSYEQYF. CDR3 in DNA: TGCAGTGCTGAAATTCGGGCCTCCTCCTACGAGCAGTACTTC. V and J are TRBV20-1 and TRBJ2-7; D is unclear. Trimming took 5 bases from V and 0 from J, leaving 14 bases between them. In germline, CDR1 is DFQATT, CDR2 SNEGSKA (reference sequence). The CDR3 is 14 residues long.

This clonotype was detected ten times or more. The chain uses TRBV6-1 and TRBJ1-1; D possibly corresponds to TRBD1 (5 bases). This CDR3 comprises 13 residues. Deletions cut 6 bases from V and 0 bases from J, with 8 bases between. Per germline, CDR1 MNHNS and CDR2 SASEGT. In DNA, the CDR3 is TGTGCCAGCAGGACAGTGATGAACACTGAAGCTTTCTTT. Amino acid sequence: CASRTVMNTEAFF.

V is TRBV12-3 or TRBV12-4 and J is TRBJ1-1, with TRBD1 identical over 7 bases. Losses at the gene ends were 6 bases for V and 7 bases for J; bases not matched to a gene: 11. The CDR3 is 14 residues long. The CDR3 DNA reads TGTGCCAGCAGCCTCGGGGACGCAGGGGGTGAAGCTTTCTTT. Translation gives CASSLGDAGGEAFF.

The table lists this clonotype with many counts. The chain carries TRBV6-5 and TRBJ2-7, with no clear D. This CDR3 is built from 14 residues. V was shortened by 0 bases and J by 4 bases, with 10 bases between the two germline ends. Germline assignment: CDR1 MNHEY and CDR2 SVGAGI. CDR3: CASSYSRIGYEQYF. In DNA form, the CDR3 reads TGTGCCAGCAGTTACTCGAGAATCGGGTACGAGCAGTACTTC.

This clonotype was found many times. This rearrangement joins TRBV29-1 to TRBJ2-7; no definite D call. CDR3 length: 12 amino acids. CDR1 and CDR2 (germline): SQVTM, ANQGSEA. Trimming removed 5 bases at V and 2 bases at J, with 10 bases between. The CDR3 sequence: CSVRSTPYEQYF. The CDR3 DNA reads TGCAGCGTTAGGAGTACGCCCTACGAGCAGTACTTC.

Ten or more counts support this clonotype. V is TRBV12-3 or TRBV12-4 and J is TRBJ1-1; D remains ambiguous. Trimming removed 3 bases at V and 7 bases at J, with 9 bases between. The CDR3 length is 12 residues. CDR3 DNA: TGTGCCAGCAGTTTCATAGGGCTTGAAGCTTTCTTT. It is translated as CASSFIGLEAFF.

As regards this clonotype: Possible read error: a much larger clone is one base away. The V gene is TRBV19, the J gene TRBJ1-5; D is unresolved. The CDR3 has 15 residues. The V end lost 8 bases, the J end lost 3 bases, and 17 bases lay between the germline ends. CDR1 and CDR2 from the germline V gene are LNHDA and SQIVND (reference sequence). The chain's CDR3 is CASSKLARFNQPQHF. Here the CDR3 DNA reads TGTGCCAGTTCTAAGTTAGCCCGGTTCAATCAGCCCCAGCATTTT.

This clonotype was seen a handful of times. The chain combines TRBV20-1 with TRBJ2-5; TRBD2 matches at 15 bases. The CDR3 is made up of 18 amino acids. V lost 0 bases and J lost 5; bases outside the gene matches: 10. Germline CDR1 DFQATT, CDR2 SNEGSKA (reference sequence). The CDR3 DNA follows: TGCAGTGCTAGAGATCAGTGGAGGACTAGCGGGAGGGCCGAGACCCAGTACTTC. It codes for CSARDQWRTSGRAETQYF.

This clonotype has ten or more counts. The chain uses TRBV18 and TRBJ2-5; D is uncertain. Germline V CDR1 and CDR2: KGHSH, LQKENI. Deletions cut 5 bases from V and 1 base from J, with 5 bases between. The CDR3 has 12 amino acids. DNA of the CDR3: TGTGCCAGCTCAAATATCCAAGAGACCCAGTACTTC. It is translated as CASSNIQETQYF. Full variable domain (rest looked up from reference TRBV18 and TRBJ2-5): NAGVMQNPRHLVRRRGQEARLRCSPMKGHSHVYWYRQLPEEGLKFMVYLQKENIIDESGMPKERFSAEFPKEGPSILRIQQVVRGDSAAYFCASSNIQETQYFGPGTRLLVL.

DNA for the CDR3: TGTGCCAGCAGTCCGAAGCGACAGTTAATCGAAGCTTTCTTT. Translating gives CASSPKRQLIEAFF. V and J are TRBV12-3 or TRBV12-4 and TRBJ1-1, with D tentatively TRBD1 (5 bases). Between the trimmed V and J ends, which lost 5 bases and 8 bases, there was a span of 18 bases. The CDR3 extends over 14 amino acids.

In its sample, this clonotype was seen many times. This sequence joins TRBV6-5 and TRBJ2-5, with 7 bases that match TRBD1. This CDR3 region has 14 residues. CDR1 is MNHEY, CDR2 SVGAGI, per germline. V was clipped by 3 bases and J by 3 bases; unmatched bases: 4. CDR3 coding DNA: TGTGCCAGCAGTTATCGCAGGGGGAAAGAGACCCAGTACTTC. Protein sequence: CASSYRRGKETQYF.

This clonotype was observed once. A read error may produce the germline difference seen at one junction end. This chain connects TRBV24-1 to TRBJ1-2, with TRBD1 matching over 7 bases. Germline CDR1 is KGHDR and CDR2 is SFDVKD. This CDR3 has 12 residues. For the CDR3, the DNA is TGTGCCAGCAGTGACAGGGAATATGGCTACACCTTC. Protein: CASSDREYGYTF.

This clonotype occurred many times. Sequence at one end of the junction differs from germline and may be a read error. The chain carries TRBV7-7 and TRBJ2-5; D ambiguous. The CDR3 spans 16 residues. From germline, CDR1 is SSHAT and CDR2 FNYEAQ (reference sequence). In nucleotides, the CDR3 is TGTGCTAGCAGCCCCTTTGGGTCCTCCCTTGGGGAGACCCAGTACTTC. Encoded protein: CASSPFGSSLGETQYF.

This clonotype was observed many times. The J gene is TRBJ2-5, the V gene TRBV6-1; tentative D call: TRBD1 (6 bases). V was cut by 6 bases and J by 5 bases, with 22 bases left in between. Germline V CDR1 and CDR2: MNHNS, SASEGT. The CDR3 length is 16 residues. The CDR3 loop is CASRKTQQGPRETQYF. CDR3 nucleotide sequence: TGTGCCAGCAGAAAGACCCAACAGGGACCGAGGGAGACCCAGTACTTC.

For this clonotype: A read error is possible here, since a much larger clone lies one base away. The chain uses TRBV5-6 and TRBJ1-2; D may be TRBD1 (6 bases). CDR1 and CDR2 from the germline V gene are SGHDT and YYEEEE. This CDR3 region has 16 residues. The CDR3 DNA sequence: TGTGTCAGCAGGGGACTCGTTAAGGAGATTAACTATGGCTACACCTTC. It encodes CVSRGLVKEINYGYTF.

This clonotype has at least ten counts. The chain links TRBV28 to TRBJ2-7; 10 bases map to TRBD1. The germline gives CDR1 MDHEN, CDR2 SYDVKM. The CDR3 is 15 amino acids. Trimming at V came to 7 bases and at J to 6 bases, leaving 12 bases not matched to a gene. The CDR3 sequence: CASNTNRDRGPEQYF. Written as DNA, the CDR3 is TGTGCCAGCAACACCAACCGGGACAGGGGCCCCGAGCAGTACTTC.